This TCR beta chain was observed in a study of blood T cells in healthy people across ages. Study summary: Per two T cells, about one barcoded beta molecule was captured through template switching. Study results and limitations: Higher naive T cell percentage went strongly together with higher TCR beta diversity. As age increased, TCR beta diversity per million T cells fell in a roughly linear fashion.

CDR1 and CDR2 from the germline V gene are MNHEY and SVGAGI. The germline V and J ends were trimmed by 0 bases and 4 bases, with 15 bases remaining between them. The CDR3 loop spans 16 amino acids. A second PCR of roughly 6 to 12 cycles used a sample-barcoded 5' primer and a J-beta primer mix. TCRdb reprocessed the 5' RACE reads via MiXCR and lists one record per CDR3 protein. This repertoire shows some 1.4 million distinct CDR3 sequences, 42% found once; its top ten account for roughly 8.2%. Turning to this clonotype: What it recognizes is unknown.

The chain uses TRBV6-5 and TRBJ1-1, with D perhaps matching TRBD1 (5 bases). The sample consisted of blood. This TCR was sampled from a woman aged 18-29 years in good health. The CDR3 sequence is CASSYSGDEGSTEAFF. Here the CDR3 DNA reads TGTGCCAGCAGTTACTCGGGGGATGAAGGGAGCACTGAAGCTTTCTTT.